This T cell receptor beta chain was documented in a study of regulatory T cells in long-lasting Graves disease. Trimming cost V 4 bases and J 1 base, with 17 bases left between them. In germline, CDR1 is SGDLS, CDR2 YYNGEE. This CDR3 is built from 16 residues. This clonotype came up many times. As yet, its antigen is unknown. Library construction for TCR beta used iRepertoire HTBI primers and Arm-PCR of CDR3 regions. TCRdb reprocessed the multiplex PCR reads via MiXCR and lists one record per CDR3 protein. The data show approximately 560,000 distinct CDR3 sequences, roughly a sixth seen once. Study observations and caveats: Only peripheral blood was studied, not thyroid tissue.

Time point described: newly diagnosed GD, antithyroid drugs for less than 3 months. Isolated PBMC RNA provided the starting material for the TCR library. The same sample was also studied in work on T cells in Graves' hyperthyroidism and ophthalmopathy. Turning to that study: It was uncontrolled infection, other autoimmune disease, pregnancy or lactation that excluded patients. Most expanded thyroid clonotypes above 0.001 recurred in blood. Stable hyperthyroidism was told apart from ophthalmopathy by a model built on 13 V-J features.

This sequence originates from a young man with Graves disease. The chain links TRBV9 to TRBJ2-5, with D perhaps given as TRBD1 or TRBD2 (5 bases each). The sample in question was peripheral blood mononuclear cells (PBMCs), obtained at new diagnosis, from a patient treated with antithyroid drugs. For the CDR3, the DNA is TGTGCCAGCAGCCCGGCCTGGGGGATGTTCCAAGAGACCCAGTACTTC. It codes for CASSPAWGMFQETQYF.